The sequence of this T cell receptor beta chain was determined in a study of blood T cell repertoires in COVID-19. About this clone: Other DNA variants within this sample encode the same CDR3.

Libraries were prepared by immunoSEQ multiplex PCR; TCRdb keeps only in-frame clonotypes and omits some of them. This table has nearly 200,000 clones, around four fifths appearing once. Trimming pared 3 bases from V and 1 base from J, leaving 10 bases between. Germline V gives CDR1 LGHNA, CDR2 YNFKEQ. The CDR3 sequence is 15 residues long. The rearrangement joins TRBV4-2 to TRBJ1-5, with a weak D call TRBD1 (6 bases). This receptor was obtained from a man aged 60-69 years with COVID-19, enrolled during active disease. The sequenced sample consisted of peripheral blood. In DNA, the CDR3 is TGTGCCAGCAGCCAGGAACAGGGAAGCAATCAGCCCCAGCATTTT. Its protein product is CASSQEQGSNQPQHF.